Shown below are 26 T cell receptor beta chains from a single sample sequenced in a study of cytotoxic CD8 clonotypes in ibrutinib-treated CLL (dated by TCRdb to about 2021). The library came from the immunoSEQ multiplex PCR assay. TCRdb limited this immuneACCESS table to in-frame rearrangements with V and J called. A share of clones is missing; checked studies link under half to unresolved V genes, and the rest is unexplained. This sample lists around 310,000 clones; around four fifths were detected once. The ten largest clonotypes hold 6.5% to 8% of the sample. Material: PBMCs, obtained before ibrutinib treatment. The origin of the receptors is a human donor with chronic lymphocytic leukemia.

This chain uses TRBV7-8 with TRBJ1-1, with TRBD1 matching over 7 bases. The CDR3 is 14 amino acids. The V gene's germline CDR1 is SGHVS and CDR2 FQNEAQ. V shed 5 bases, J shed 6 bases, and the junction held 9 bases outside the gene matches. DNA of the CDR3: TGTGCCAGCAGCAAGACAGGGCATGTCCCTGAAGCTTTCTTT. This encodes CASSKTGHVPEAFF.

J is TRBJ2-1 and V is TRBV9; 12 bases are shared with TRBD2. Germline loops: CDR1 SGDLS, CDR2 YYNGEE. The J segment lost 3 bases and the V segment lost 6 bases, leaving 7 bases of the junction unmatched. The CDR3 has 16 amino acids. CDR3 coding DNA: TGTGCCAGCAACCTAGCGGGAGGGTCGGGCTACAATGAGCAGTTCTTC. Translation: CASNLAGGSGYNEQFF. Based on the CDR3 plus reference TRBV9 and TRBJ2-1, the full variable domain is DSGVTQTPKHLITATGQRVTLRCSPRSGDLSVYWYQQSLDQGLQFLIQYYNGEERAKGNILERFSAQQFPDLHSELNLSSLELGDSALYFCASNLAGGSGYNEQFFGPGTRLTVL.

The gene calls are TRBV5-6 and TRBJ2-7; perhaps TRBD2 as D (6 bases). Trimming took 3 bases from V and 0 from J, leaving 10 bases between them. The CDR3 is 14 amino acids. The germline gives CDR1 SGHDT, CDR2 YYEEEE. For the CDR3, the DNA is TGTGCCAGCAGCTGGGGGGTAGACTCCTACGAGCAGTACTTC. This encodes CASSWGVDSYEQYF.

The chain links TRBV7-9 to TRBJ2-2, with a weak D call TRBD2 (5 bases). Germline lookup yields CDR1 SEHNR and CDR2 FQNEAQ (reference sequence). There are 12 residues in the CDR3. V was pared by 8 bases and J by 7 bases, with 11 bases between. This CDR3 is CASPKAGGELFF. In nucleotides, the CDR3 is TGTGCCAGCCCAAAGGCGGGCGGGGAGCTGTTTTTT. The variable domain in full, with the rest retrieved from reference TRBV7-9 and TRBJ2-2, is DTGVSQNPRHKITKRGQNVTFRCDPISEHNRLYWYRQTLGQGPEFLTYFQNEAQLEKSRLLSDRFSAERPKGSFSTLEIQRTEQGDSAMYLCASPKAGGELFFGEGSRLTVL.

Of note for this clone: An end of the junction differs from the germline gene, which may be a read error. The identical CDR3 is also encoded by other nucleotide sequences in the sample. This chain links TRBV10-3 with TRBJ1-1; 8 positions agree with TRBD1. The CDR3 spans 13 residues. Germline-derived CDR1 and CDR2 are ENHRY and SYGVKD. The CDR3 protein is CAIRDRGNTEAFF. CDR3 coding DNA: TGTGCCATCCGTGACAGGGGGAACACTGAAGCTTTCTTT.

J is TRBJ2-5 and V is TRBV7-9; TRBD2 is a possible D gene (6 bases). Between the trimmed V and J ends, which lost 5 bases and 3 bases, there was a span of 16 bases. The length of the CDR3 is 15 residues. CDR1 is SEHNR, CDR2 FQNEAQ, per germline (reference sequence). CDR3 sequence reads: CASSRPLANEETQYF. Here the CDR3 DNA reads TGTGCCAGCAGCCGACCGCTAGCGAACGAAGAGACCCAGTACTTC.

The table lists this clone with a few counts. The chain combines TRBV2 with TRBJ1-2; D uncertain. The CDR3 totals 10 residues. Deletions cut 6 bases from V and 8 bases from J, with 7 bases between. Germline values: CDR1 SNHLY, CDR2 FYNNEI. CDR3 nucleotide sequence: TGTGCCAGCAGATCTGGGGGCTACACCTTC. Translation: CASRSGGYTF.

The chain couples TRBV30 to TRBJ2-7; TRBD2 might be the D (5 bases). Germline V gives CDR1 GTSNPN, CDR2 SVGIG (reference sequence). This CDR3 has 13 amino acids. V shed 0 bases and J shed 6 bases, with 12 bases lying between them. CDR3 nucleotide sequence: TGTGCCTGGAGTGTGGGTTCGCGGGTCGAGCAGTACTTC. This sequence encodes CAWSVGSRVEQYF.

The J gene is TRBJ2-7, the V gene TRBV19; D is unclear. Trimming removed 8 bases at V and 2 bases at J, with 10 bases between. Germline CDR1 LNHDA, CDR2 SQIVND (reference sequence). The CDR3 is 12 residues long. CDR3 protein: CASSDGTYEQYF. Here the CDR3 DNA reads TGTGCCAGTTCAGACGGAACCTACGAGCAGTACTTC. The full variable domain, completed using reference TRBV19 and TRBJ2-7, is DGGITQSPKYLFRKEGQNVTLSCEQNLNHDAMYWYRQDPGQGLRLIYYSQIVNDFQKGDIAEGYSVSREKKESFPLTVTSAQKNPTAFYLCASSDGTYEQYFGPGTRLTVT.

The genes are TRBV13 and TRBJ2-2; D possibly corresponds to TRBD1 (6 bases). The ends were cut back, 1 base at V and 1 base at J, with 10 bases in the middle. Germline CDR1 is PRHDT and CDR2 is FYEKMQ (reference sequence). CDR3 length: 16 residues. DNA for the CDR3: TGTGCCAGCAGCTTAGCTGGACAGAGGAACACCGGGGAGCTGTTTTTT. Translation gives CASSLAGQRNTGELFF.

This clone showed up just once. V gene TRBV7-8 combines with J gene TRBJ1-3, with D perhaps matching TRBD1 (6 bases). Trimming took 4 bases from V and 4 from J, leaving 14 bases between them. This CDR3 is built from 15 residues. Germline values: CDR1 SGHVS, CDR2 FQNEAQ. The CDR3 DNA reads as TGTGCCAGCAGCTCCAACAGGGTCGGAGGAAACACCATATATTTT. Protein: CASSSNRVGGNTIYF.

This rearrangement joins TRBV5-1 to TRBJ2-5; perhaps D is TRBD1 or TRBD2 (5 bases each). The CDR3 sequence is 15 residues long. Trimming stripped 4 bases from V and 2 bases from J, with 15 bases between. Germline V gene sequence: CDR1 SGHRS, CDR2 YFSETQ. In DNA form, the CDR3 reads TGCGCCAGCAGCCCCCGGGACGGATCACAAGAGACCCAGTACTTC. The encoded protein is CASSPRDGSQETQYF. The full variable domain, completed using reference TRBV5-1 and TRBJ2-5, is KAGVTQTPRYLIKTRGQQVTLSCSPISGHRSVSWYQQTPGQGLQFLFEYFSETQRNKGNFPGRFSGRQFSNSRSEMNVSTLELGDSALYLCASSPRDGSQETQYFGPGTRLLVL.

The chain is built from TRBV7-9 and TRBJ2-3, with a possible D match to TRBD1 (5 bases). Germline loops: CDR1 SEHNR, CDR2 FQNEAQ (reference sequence). CDR3 length: 14 residues. Trimming took off 4 bases at V and 0 bases at J, with 8 bases between the two ends. As DNA, the CDR3 is TGTGCCAGCAGCTCGACAGAAAGCACAGATACGCAGTATTTT. Translated: CASSSTESTDTQYF. The whole variable domain, remainder taken from reference TRBV7-9 and TRBJ2-3, is DTGVSQNPRHKITKRGQNVTFRCDPISEHNRLYWYRQTLGQGPEFLTYFQNEAQLEKSRLLSDRFSAERPKGSFSTLEIQRTEQGDSAMYLCASSSTESTDTQYFGPGTRLTVL.

The chain recombines TRBV7-6 with TRBJ2-3; 9 bases map to TRBD1. V dropped 4 bases and J dropped 4; count of bases not matched to a gene: 3. This CDR3 is 14 amino acids long. Germline CDR1 SGHVS, CDR2 FNYEAQ. The CDR3 DNA is TGTGCCAGCAGCTGGGACAGGGCCGCAGATACGCAGTATTTT. Protein product: CASSWDRAADTQYF.

The rearrangement links TRBV19 to TRBJ1-5; D remains unclear. Looked up from germline, CDR1 is LNHDA and CDR2 is SQIVND (reference sequence). V was cut by 3 bases and J by 1 base, with 10 bases left in between. The CDR3 is 15 amino acids. The CDR3 DNA reads TGTGCCAGTAGTATCTTAATCAAGAGCAATCAGCCCCAGCATTTT. It specifies CASSILIKSNQPQHF. Full variable domain (missing parts from reference TRBV19 and TRBJ1-5): DGGITQSPKYLFRKEGQNVTLSCEQNLNHDAMYWYRQDPGQGLRLIYYSQIVNDFQKGDIAEGYSVSREKKESFPLTVTSAQKNPTAFYLCASSILIKSNQPQHFGDGTRLSIL.

J is TRBJ2-3 and V is TRBV27, with TRBD2 matching 7 bases. Germline V gene lookup returns CDR1 MNHEY and CDR2 SMNVEV (reference sequence). The CDR3 is 14 residues long. V dropped 6 bases and J dropped 2; count of bases not matched to a gene: 5. This CDR3 reads CASRIAGPTDTQYF. CDR3 DNA: TGTGCCAGCAGGATAGCGGGTCCCACAGATACGCAGTATTTT.

The gene calls are TRBV29-1 and TRBJ2-5; no clear D gene. V was trimmed by 5 bases and J by 5 bases, leaving 15 bases between them. Germline V CDR1 and CDR2: SQVTM, ANQGSEA. This CDR3 spans 13 amino acids. The CDR3 spells CSVLLPGDETQYF. The CDR3 nucleotides read TGCAGCGTTCTGCTACCCGGTGATGAGACCCAGTACTTC.

This clone has a count of ten or more. This chain joins TRBV19 and TRBJ2-3, with 8 nucleotides matching TRBD2. In germline, CDR1 is LNHDA, CDR2 SQIVND (reference sequence). This CDR3 is built from 15 residues. V gave up 5 bases and J gave up 8 bases; unmatched junction bases: 12. CDR3 in DNA: TGTGCCAGTAGTGTTCAAGCGGGAGCGTCTGGTACGCAGTATTTT. Translated: CASSVQAGASGTQYF.

The rearrangement joins TRBV18 to TRBJ2-3; 9 bases align to TRBD2. The CDR3 runs 15 residues. Germline values: CDR1 KGHSH, CDR2 LQKENI. Trimming took 4 bases from V and 2 from J; bases not matched to a gene: 4. CDR3 amino acids: CASSLTSGNTDTQYF. DNA for the CDR3: TGTGCCAGCTCACTGACTAGCGGAAACACAGATACGCAGTATTTT.

This clone has only a few counts. This chain links TRBV28 with TRBJ2-5, with D maybe TRBD1 (5 bases). The ends were cut back, 9 bases at V and 3 bases at J, with 17 bases in the middle. This CDR3 is 14 amino acids long. In germline, CDR1 is MDHEN, CDR2 SYDVKM. CDR3 amino acids: CASSLNLGEETQYF. CDR3 sequence (DNA): TGTGCCAGTTCTTTGAATTTAGGGGAAGAGACCCAGTACTTC.

J is TRBJ2-7 and V is TRBV6-5; weak D call: TRBD2 (6 bases). V dropped 2 bases and J dropped 2 bases, with 13 bases sitting between them. Germline CDR1 and CDR2: MNHEY and SVGAGI. The CDR3 sequence is 15 residues long. In nucleotides, the CDR3 is TGTGCCAGCAGTTACGTTTGGGACTTAGCCTACGAGCAGTACTTC. Translating it yields CASSYVWDLAYEQYF.

The V and J genes are TRBV15 and TRBJ2-7, with TRBD1 as a possible D gene (7 bases). The ends were cut back, 0 bases at V and 3 bases at J, with 15 bases in the middle. CDR3 length equals 16 residues. From germline, CDR1 is LNHNV and CDR2 YYDKDF (reference sequence). This CDR3 reads CATSRDPRGVLYEQYF. CDR3 sequence (DNA): TGTGCCACCAGCAGAGATCCCAGGGGGGTTCTCTACGAGCAGTACTTC.

The chain joins TRBV27 to TRBJ2-1; D might be TRBD1 (5 bases). Germline V CDR1 and CDR2: MNHEY, SMNVEV (reference sequence). The CDR3 spans 12 residues. Trimming removed 6 bases at V and 6 bases at J, with 9 bases between. This CDR3 is CASSHRTNEQFF. The CDR3 DNA reads TGTGCCAGCAGCCACAGGACCAATGAGCAGTTCTTC.

This clone was counted only a few times. The gene calls are TRBV12-5 and TRBJ2-1, with D perhaps given as TRBD1 or TRBD2 (5 bases each). CDR1 is LGHNT and CDR2 is FRNRAP in the germline V gene. There are 13 residues in the CDR3. The V end was cut by 7 bases, the J end by 4 bases, with 11 bases between. CDR3 in DNA: TGTGCTAGTGCCGGGGCTACGTACAATGAGCAGTTCTTC. Its protein product is CASAGATYNEQFF. Drawing the rest from reference TRBV12-5 and TRBJ2-1, the complete variable domain is DARVTQTPRHKVTEMGQEVTMRCQPILGHNTVFWYRQTMMQGLELLAYFRNRAPLDDSGMPKDRFSAEMPDATLATLKIQPSEPRDSAVYFCASAGATYNEQFFGPGTRLTVL.

The CDR3 bases are TGTGCCAGCAGTTACCGGGAGCTGACCTTGCAGTACTTC. It translates to CASSYRELTLQYF. This chain connects TRBV6-6 to TRBJ2-7; a possible D gene is TRBD2 (6 bases). The CDR3 has 13 residues. Germline V gives CDR1 MNHNY, CDR2 SVGAGI (reference sequence). Trimming removed 2 bases from V and 9 bases from J, with 14 bases in between.

The chain joins TRBV7-9 to TRBJ2-7; TRBD1 agrees at 7 bases. The CDR3 runs 16 residues. V gave up 3 bases and J gave up 3 bases; unmatched junction bases: 11. The germline CDR1 and CDR2 sequences are SEHNR and FQNEAQ (reference sequence). CDR3: CASSLYRGPANYEQYF. CDR3 nucleotide sequence: TGTGCCAGCAGCTTGTACAGGGGTCCGGCGAACTACGAGCAGTACTTC. The variable domain in full, completed from reference TRBV7-9 and TRBJ2-7, reads DTGVSQNPRHKITKRGQNVTFRCDPISEHNRLYWYRQTLGQGPEFLTYFQNEAQLEKSRLLSDRFSAERPKGSFSTLEIQRTEQGDSAMYLCASSLYRGPANYEQYFGPGTRLTVT.